This TCR beta chain was documented in a study of Ad26.COV2.S vaccination and SARS-CoV-2 variants. Whole-study findings and limits: It is possible that the TCR breadth and depth analyses underestimated the total T cell responses.

Concerning this clone: Its target is unknown.

Clones were read by immunoSEQ multiplex PCR, and TCRdb kept only the in-frame ones, dropping some. Seen here are approximately 300,000 clones, 70% to 90% observed once, and the top ten hold 1.5% to 2.5%. CDR3 length: 15 amino acids. V gave up 0 bases and J gave up 6 bases; unmatched junction bases: 5. Germline V lookup: CDR1 SGDLS, CDR2 YYNGEE. Treatment reported: 19 received Ad26.COV2.S at low or high dose, single or two shots; five or six received placebo; per-sample allocation not given. Repertoires come from day 63 after the first vaccine or placebo injection. Recruitment in Boston yielded a donor of adult age, 18-55 years.

V is TRBV9 and J is TRBJ2-1; 8 nucleotides line up with TRBD2. This clonotype was sampled from a person aged 18 to 59 who received the Ad26.COV2.S COVID-19 vaccine or a placebo. The sample here was peripheral blood, taken in a trial of Ad26.COV2.S vaccine versus placebo. The CDR3 DNA sequence: TGTGCCAGCAGCGTAGGGATTAGCGGGGTCAATGAGCAGTTCTTC. Amino acids: CASSVGISGVNEQFF.